These 24 T cell receptor beta chains share one sample of origin, sequenced in a study of beta chain features in type 1 diabetes. Regarding the study as a whole: There was a moderate but significant shortening of TCRB CDR3s in all four CD4+ subsets of Type 1 diabetes patients.

No antigens are known for them. As every portion of the isolated RNA was reverse transcribed, the sequencing read expressed TCRB transcripts. TCRdb's table, derived via immunoSEQ multiplex PCR, lists solely in-frame clones and lacks some. The profile shows about 660,000 clones, over 12% of them singletons. Material for sequencing was naive CD4+ T cells from blood. Source of these receptors: a man between 18 and 29 years old with type 1 diabetes.

The CDR3 sequence is CASSTNREALNTIYF. The DNA of the CDR3 is TGTGCCAGCAGCACAAACAGGGAAGCACTAAACACCATATATTTT. This rearrangement joins TRBV7-2 to TRBJ1-3, with a weak D call TRBD1 (6 bases). CDR1 is SGHTA and CDR2 is FQGNSA in the germline V gene. This CDR3 is 15 amino acids long. The V end lost 5 bases, the J end lost 6 bases, and 17 bases lay between the germline ends.

This chain uses TRBV29-1 with TRBJ2-1; D is perhaps TRBD1 or TRBD2 (6 bases each). Germline V CDR1 and CDR2: SQVTM, ANQGSEA. The V gene lost 3 bases and the J gene lost 0 bases, with 12 bases spanning the gap. The CDR3 covers 15 residues. The CDR3 loop is CSVEGAGSSYNEQFF. CDR3 nucleotide sequence: TGCAGCGTTGAGGGGGCCGGGAGCTCCTACAATGAGCAGTTCTTC.

The chain is built from TRBV30 and TRBJ1-1, with a tentative D call TRBD1 (5 bases). Deletions cut 8 bases from V and 6 bases from J, with 13 bases between. Germline CDR1 and CDR2: GTSNPN and SVGIG (reference sequence). This CDR3 has 11 amino acids. CDR3 bases: TGTGCCGGGGGAGCTGGGGCTGAAGCTTTCTTT. Protein sequence: CAGGAGAEAFF.

A few counts support this clone. This chain connects TRBV29-1 to TRBJ1-1; a weak D match, TRBD1 (6 bases). This CDR3 region has 10 residues. Looked up from germline, CDR1 is SQVTM and CDR2 is ANQGSEA. With 7 bases removed from V and 8 bases from J, the gap between germline ends came to 11 bases. CDR3 in amino acids: CSALDREAFF. The CDR3 nucleotides read TGCAGCGCACTCGACAGGGAAGCTTTCTTT. The whole variable domain, remainder taken from reference TRBV29-1 and TRBJ1-1, is SAVISQKPSRDICQRGTSLTIQCQVDSQVTMMFWYRQQPGQSLTLIATANQGSEATYESGFVIDKFPISRPNLTFSTLTVSNMSPEDSSIYLCSALDREAFFGQGTRLTVV.

This clone was detected only a few times. The rearrangement uses TRBV30 and TRBJ1-2; D gene unclear. Trimming cost V 2 bases and J 4 bases, with 8 bases left between them. The CDR3 is 12 amino acids. CDR1 GTSNPN and CDR2 SVGIG come from the germline V gene (reference sequence). CDR3 region: CAWSHGTYGYTF. As DNA, the CDR3 is TGTGCCTGGAGTCACGGCACCTATGGCTACACCTTC. Looking up the rest from reference TRBV30 and TRBJ1-2 gives the full variable domain: SQTIHQWPATLVQPVGSPLSLECTVEGTSNPNLYWYRQAAGRGLQLLFYSVGIGQISSEVPQNLSASRPQDRQFILSSKKLLLSDSGFYLCAWSHGTYGYTFGSGTRLTVV.

This clone was counted between two and nine times. Other DNA variants within this sample encode the same CDR3. The CDR3 here is CSARSNTEAFF. The CDR3 DNA reads as TGCAGTGCTAGATCAAACACTGAAGCTTTCTTT. The rearrangement links TRBV20-1 to TRBJ1-1; unclear D gene. Germline CDR1 DFQATT, CDR2 SNEGSKA (reference sequence). CDR3 length: 11 amino acids. The V gene lost 2 bases and the J gene lost 2 bases, with 3 bases spanning the gap.

This clone has just a few counts. CDR3 sequence: CASRTGGNEKLFF. CDR3 nucleotides: TGTGCCAGCAGGACAGGGGGAAATGAAAAACTGTTTTTT. The chain has TRBV7-2 and TRBJ1-4, with 9 positions matching TRBD1. The V gene end was trimmed by 6 bases and the J gene end by 5 bases; junction bases not matched to a gene: 1. In germline, CDR1 is SGHTA, CDR2 FQGNSA. The CDR3 is 13 amino acids.

This clone was seen a handful of times. The chain joins TRBV5-1 to TRBJ2-1, with D uncertain. V lost 4 bases and J lost 5, with 13 bases in between. This CDR3 spans 14 amino acids. The germline CDR1 and CDR2 sequences are SGHRS and YFSETQ. As DNA, the CDR3 is TGCGCCAGCAGCCCCCCATGGACCGACAATGAGCAGTTCTTC. Encoded protein: CASSPPWTDNEQFF.

This chain connects TRBV20-1 to TRBJ2-2, with D maybe TRBD1 (5 bases). The germline CDR1 and CDR2 sequences are DFQATT and SNEGSKA (reference sequence). The CDR3 totals 11 residues. V lost 4 bases and J lost 6, with 6 bases in between. CDR3 coding DNA: TGCAGTGCTATAGGGGCCGGGGAGCTGTTTTTT. Translated: CSAIGAGELFF.

V usage is TRBV6-6 and J usage is TRBJ2-7, with D tentatively TRBD1 (6 bases). CDR3 size: 13 residues. Germline lookup yields CDR1 MNHNY and CDR2 SVGAGI (reference sequence). The germline V and J ends were trimmed by 6 bases and 2 bases, with 11 bases remaining between them. Here the CDR3 reads CASSLPGAYEQYF. For the CDR3, the DNA is TGTGCCAGCAGCTTACCAGGGGCCTACGAGCAGTACTTC.

The rearrangement joins TRBV6-1 to TRBJ1-4, with TRBD1 matching 9 bases. This CDR3 comprises 13 residues. With V trimmed by 6 bases and J by 8 bases, 4 bases remained unmatched. The germline gives CDR1 MNHNS, CDR2 SASEGT. The CDR3 reads CASRQGAGEKLFF. The CDR3 region has the DNA TGTGCCAGCAGACAGGGGGCTGGAGAAAAACTGTTTTTT.

The chain employs TRBV6-5 and TRBJ1-1, with D unclear. There are 12 residues in the CDR3. Germline CDR1 and CDR2: MNHEY and SVGAGI. Trimming stripped 5 bases from V and 0 bases from J, with 4 bases between. The CDR3: CASSKLNTEAFF. CDR3 bases: TGTGCCAGCAGTAAATTGAACACTGAAGCTTTCTTT.

The chain joins TRBV4-1 to TRBJ1-5; TRBD1 matches 7 bases. The CDR3 is 15 residues long. With V trimmed by 4 bases and J by 9 bases, 12 bases remained unmatched. The germline V gene encodes CDR1 MGHRA and CDR2 YSYEKL. CDR3 region: CASSPRTGGVWPQHF. The DNA for the CDR3 is TGCGCCAGCAGCCCCCGGACAGGAGGAGTTTGGCCCCAGCATTTT.

About this clone itself: This sample includes further DNA sequences coding for the same CDR3. The rearrangement joins TRBV4-3 to TRBJ1-6, with 9 bases identical to TRBD1. The CDR3 has 15 residues. Germline lookup yields CDR1 LGHNA and CDR2 YSLEER. With V trimmed by 0 bases and J by 6 bases, 0 bases remained unmatched. CDR3 residues: CASSQEGQGNSPLHF. Here the CDR3 DNA reads TGCGCCAGCAGCCAAGAGGGACAGGGTAATTCACCCCTCCACTTT.

V and J are TRBV30 and TRBJ2-5, with D possibly matching TRBD2 (5 bases). The end of the DNA fits TRBJ2-7 better, so the J call may be wrong. The germline CDR1 and CDR2 sequences are GTSNPN and SVGIG (reference sequence). The CDR3 contains 15 residues. CDR3 sequence reads: CAWTLHGVGSYEQYF. The DNA of the CDR3 is TGTGCCTGGACCCTGCACGGGGTAGGCTCCTACGAGCAGTACTTC.

There are a few counts of this clone. The rearrangement joins TRBV30 to TRBJ2-7, with 11 bases aligning to TRBD2. The CDR3 has 13 amino acids. Germline-derived CDR1 and CDR2 are GTSNPN and SVGIG (reference sequence). The J segment lost 6 bases and the V segment lost 4 bases, leaving 5 bases of the junction unmatched. CDR3 region: CAWKLAGGREQYF. The CDR3 DNA sequence: TGTGCCTGGAAGCTAGCGGGAGGACGCGAGCAGTACTTC.

A note on this clone: At one boundary the junction diverges from the germline segment, which might be a read error. J is TRBJ1-4 and V is TRBV2; D not certain. This CDR3 has 12 amino acids. Germline CDR1 and CDR2: SNHLY and FYNNEI. CDR3 amino acids: CASSQANEKLFF. CDR3 sequence (DNA): TGTGCCAGCAGTCAAGCTAATGAAAAACTGTTTTTT.

This clone has more than one count but fewer than ten. The CDR3 DNA is TGTGCCTGGAGTTTGGGCGGATCAAACTACGAGCAGTACTTC. Translated: CAWSLGGSNYEQYF. The gene calls are TRBV30 and TRBJ2-7; D call uncertain. The CDR3 covers 14 residues. The V end lost 2 bases, the J end lost 3 bases, and 14 bases lay between the germline ends. Germline V gene data show CDR1 as GTSNPN and CDR2 as SVGIG (reference sequence). Drawing the rest from reference TRBV30 and TRBJ2-7, the complete variable domain is SQTIHQWPATLVQPVGSPLSLECTVEGTSNPNLYWYRQAAGRGLQLLFYSVGIGQISSEVPQNLSASRPQDRQFILSSKKLLLSDSGFYLCAWSLGGSNYEQYFGPGTRLTVT.

V gene TRBV19 combines with J gene TRBJ2-1; D is possibly TRBD1 (6 bases). Trimming pared 10 bases from V and 5 bases from J, leaving 12 bases between. Germline V lookup: CDR1 LNHDA, CDR2 SQIVND (reference sequence). The length of the CDR3 is 12 residues. The CDR3 is CAIGDRNNEQFF. CDR3 sequence (DNA): TGTGCCATCGGCGACAGGAACAATGAGCAGTTCTTC.

This clone was seen a few times. The V and J genes are TRBV4-3 and TRBJ1-4, with 9 positions matching TRBD1. Germline trimming cut 1 base from V and 7 bases from J; bases unmatched to any gene: 10. Germline V lookup: CDR1 LGHNA, CDR2 YSLEER. The CDR3 sequence is 17 residues long. The CDR3 region is CASSQGSGTGRGEKLFF. CDR3 bases: TGCGCCAGCAGCCAAGGGTCCGGGACAGGGAGGGGTGAAAAACTGTTTTTT.

Only a few counts were recorded for this clone. The chain carries TRBV2 and TRBJ1-2, with D uncertain. The CDR3 length is 13 residues. The V gene's germline CDR1 is SNHLY and CDR2 FYNNEI. Trimming stripped 5 bases from V and 4 bases from J, with 11 bases between. The CDR3 is CASSSEGGYGYTF. The CDR3 DNA is TGTGCCAGCAGTAGTGAGGGCGGCTATGGCTACACCTTC.

This chain links TRBV5-6 with TRBJ2-5; TRBD2 is a possible D gene (6 bases). Germline V gene sequence: CDR1 SGHDT, CDR2 YYEEEE. Trimming cost V 0 bases and J 7 bases, with 13 bases left between them. This CDR3 has 14 amino acids. CDR3 in amino acids: CASSLDWTIGTQYF. For the CDR3, the DNA is TGTGCCAGCAGCTTGGATTGGACTATAGGGACCCAGTACTTC.

This chain connects TRBV27 to TRBJ1-5; D remains ambiguous. The germline V gene has CDR1 MNHEY and CDR2 SMNVEV (reference sequence). The CDR3 contains 13 residues. Trimming stripped 0 bases from V and 5 bases from J, with 5 bases between. The CDR3 region is CASSLSIYQPQHF. As DNA, the CDR3 is TGTGCCAGCAGTTTATCGATCTATCAGCCCCAGCATTTT.

For the CDR3, the DNA is TGTGCCTGGAGTCCCGGGACACACTATCAGCCCCAGCATTTT. The encoded protein is CAWSPGTHYQPQHF. The gene calls are TRBV30 and TRBJ1-5; possible D gene TRBD1, 6 bases. V lost 2 bases and J 5 bases, leaving 13 bases between the germline ends. The CDR3 loop spans 14 amino acids. Germline V lookup: CDR1 GTSNPN, CDR2 SVGIG (reference sequence).